The subject of this entry is one TCR beta chain. The antigen is unknown. A clone one base away is much larger, so this may be a read error. Indicated time point: sample taken at primary tumor resection. Germline CDR1 and CDR2: SGHVS and FNYEAQ. CDR3 length equals 12 residues. Every molecule of TCR cDNA had its own unique molecular identifier. MiXCR was run by TCRdb on the 5' RACE reads, yielding one entry per CDR3 protein. The table lists 2,000 or so distinct CDR3 sequences, over 14% of them singletons. This entry is derived from a study of spatial heterogeneity in lung cancer. Study results and limitations: The estimated TCR-seq coverage of tumor T cells amounted to about 7.4% when looking at alpha chains and roughly 14% when looking at beta chains. It was found that expanded intratumoral alpha and beta TCR counts tracked tumor mutation counts.

Material: lung tumor tissue, obtained at surgery. The chain is built from TRBV7-6 and TRBJ2-5, with D possibly being TRBD1 (6 bases). This TCR was sampled from a male donor with early-stage non-small cell lung cancer. In DNA form, the CDR3 reads TGTGTCAGCAGCAGGGGAAGGGAGACCCAGTACTTC. This sequence encodes CVSSRGRETQYF.